This TCR beta chain was observed in a study of spatial heterogeneity in lung cancer. Regarding the study as a whole: In blood, ubiquitous expanded tumor TCRs appeared more at resection than follow-up.

This clonotype was recorded at least ten times. The antigen is not known. The time point denotes: sample taken at primary tumor resection. Tumor, nontumor lung or frozen PBMC supplied whole RNA that was sequenced unsorted. Samples came from roughly 72 TRACERx patients with untreated early-stage lung cancer. Unique molecular identifiers tagged every individual TCR cDNA molecule. One entry per CDR3 protein results from TCRdb running MiXCR on the 5' RACE reads. This sample yields 50,000 to 65,000 distinct CDR3 sequences, of which around 8.2% are seen a single time; over 12% belongs to the top ten. Germline CDR1 and CDR2: SGHDT and YYEEEE. The CDR3 has 16 amino acids. Between the trimmed V and J ends, which lost 0 bases and 2 bases, there was a span of 14 bases.

The chain links TRBV5-6 to TRBJ2-5; a weak D match, TRBD2 (7 bases). The TCR sequence derives from a female donor with early-stage non-small cell lung cancer. The sequencing here drew on PBMCs, taken at surgery. As DNA, the CDR3 is TGTGCCAGCAGCTTGGGGACGCGGGGGCGACAAGAGACCCAGTACTTC. This sequence encodes CASSLGTRGRQETQYF.